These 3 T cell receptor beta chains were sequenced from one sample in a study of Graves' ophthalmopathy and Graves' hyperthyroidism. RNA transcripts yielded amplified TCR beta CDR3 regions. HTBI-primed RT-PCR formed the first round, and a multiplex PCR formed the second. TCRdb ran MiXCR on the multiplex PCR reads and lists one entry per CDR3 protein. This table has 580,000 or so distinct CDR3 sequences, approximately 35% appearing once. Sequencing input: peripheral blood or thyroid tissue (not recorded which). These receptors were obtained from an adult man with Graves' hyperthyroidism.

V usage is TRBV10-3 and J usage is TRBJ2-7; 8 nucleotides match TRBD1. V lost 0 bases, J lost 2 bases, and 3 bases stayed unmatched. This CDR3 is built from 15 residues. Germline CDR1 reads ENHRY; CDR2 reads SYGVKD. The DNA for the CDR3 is TGTGCCATCAGTGAGTCAGGACAGGGACCCTACGAGCAGTACTTC. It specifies CAISESGQGPYEQYF.

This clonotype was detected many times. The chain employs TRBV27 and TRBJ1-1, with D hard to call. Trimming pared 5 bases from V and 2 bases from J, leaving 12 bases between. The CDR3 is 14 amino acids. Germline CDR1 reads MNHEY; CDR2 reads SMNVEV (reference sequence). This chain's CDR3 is CASSHAGANTEAFF. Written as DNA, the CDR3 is TGTGCCAGCAGTCACGCAGGAGCTAACACTGAAGCTTTCTTT.

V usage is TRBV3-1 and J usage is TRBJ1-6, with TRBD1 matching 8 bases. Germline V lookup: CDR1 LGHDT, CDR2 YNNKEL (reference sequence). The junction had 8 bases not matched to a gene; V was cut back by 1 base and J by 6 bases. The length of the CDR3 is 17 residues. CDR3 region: CASSQVLGTGGNSPLHF. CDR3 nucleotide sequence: TGTGCCAGCAGCCAAGTTCTCGGGACAGGTGGTAATTCACCCCTCCACTTT.